A selection of T cell receptor beta chains follows, all from one sample in a study of tumor-infiltrating lymphocytes in localized non-small cell lung cancer. Profiled with immunoSEQ multiplex PCR; TCRdb holds only in-frame clones, not every one. The sample comprises around 24,000 clones, roughly three fifths of which are singletons, and roughly 5% rests with the top ten. The sequenced material came from lung tumor tissue. These receptors were taken from a human donor with non-small cell lung cancer. The CDR3 runs from the conserved cysteine through the conserved F or W. Fields, in order: clone size, D gene, V gene, CDR3 protein. D genes are given only for firm matches. Clone sizes are given selectively: once, few, many, or a class where the clone is expanded.

clone size: once; D gene: NA; V gene: TRBV27; CDR3 protein: CASSLGVWQGDTGELFF
clone size: medium-sized; D gene: NA; V gene: TRBV5-1; CDR3 protein: CASKVGGTEAFF
clone size: NA; D gene: NA; V gene: TRBV19; CDR3 protein: CASSISSDYGYTF
clone size: few; D gene: TRBD1; V gene: TRBV15; CDR3 protein: CATSSRQGADTQYF
clone size: NA; D gene: TRBD1; V gene: TRBV6-5; CDR3 protein: CASSSTGSTDTEAFF
clone size: NA; D gene: TRBD1; V gene: TRBV30; CDR3 protein: CAWSEGQGISGNTIYF
clone size: NA; D gene: NA; V gene: TRBV5-1; CDR3 protein: CASSLGDSGANVLTF
clone size: NA; D gene: NA; V gene: TRBV4-1; CDR3 protein: CASSQTEVSTGELFF
clone size: few; D gene: NA; V gene: TRBV14; CDR3 protein: CASSQDPGYLDTQYF
clone size: once; D gene: TRBD1; V gene: TRBV28; CDR3 protein: CASSLTGAKYGGYTF
clone size: NA; D gene: NA; V gene: TRBV4-1; CDR3 protein: CASSPGESDYNEQFF
clone size: NA; D gene: NA; V gene: TRBV7-9; CDR3 protein: CASSRVEDYGYTF
clone size: NA; D gene: TRBD1; V gene: TRBV2; CDR3 protein: CASRPGQGPYEQYF
clone size: NA; D gene: NA; V gene: TRBV7-9; CDR3 protein: CASRAIHTDTQYF
clone size: NA; D gene: NA; V gene: TRBV6-1; CDR3 protein: CASSESVRFANEAFF
clone size: NA; D gene: NA; V gene: TRBV5-4; CDR3 protein: CASSLAKTATNTGELFF